Only a few counts were recorded for the clone carrying this T cell receptor beta chain. Antigen: not known. The CDR3 spans 13 residues. Per the germline V gene, CDR1 is LGHNA and CDR2 is YSLEER. With 3 bases removed from V and 5 bases from J, the gap between germline ends came to 9 bases. This entry comes from a study of T cell repertoires in cytomegalovirus infection. Study as a whole: Indications came from public TCR beta signatures; they pointed to CMV infection and to a matching HLA type. Overall study results and limits: The study found HLA-C-restricted CMV-specific TCR beta clonotypes dominating the ex vivo response. Totalled public TCR beta family frequency picked out people who carried CMV plus the relevant HLA.

MiXCR, run by TCRdb on the reads, gives a single entry per CDR3 protein. The sample holds some 270,000 distinct CDR3 sequences, approximately 22% seen once. The clonotype was recovered from a human donor in good health (CMV status not recorded). Some clones in this sample may be carry-over from other donors' samples. The chain links TRBV4-3 to TRBJ2-3; D ambiguous. Specimen: cultured PBMCs, collected from culture after CMV antigen stimulation. This chain's CDR3 is CASSHSPGDTQYF. Written as DNA, the CDR3 is TGCGCCAGCAGCCACTCACCGGGAGATACGCAGTATTTT.